These 20 T cell receptor beta chains were all obtained from the same sample, sequenced in a study of blood T cells in healthy people across ages. PCR was performed a second time for roughly 7 to 11 cycles using a sample-barcoded 5' primer and a J-beta primer mix. TCRdb passed the 5' RACE reads through MiXCR, listing each CDR3 protein once. Of around 1.5 million distinct CDR3 sequences listed, around 35% are singletons. Sequenced sample: blood. These receptors were obtained from a woman aged 30 to 39 in good health.

This clonotype was seen only a few times. This sequence joins TRBV12-3 or TRBV12-4 and TRBJ2-3, with TRBD2 matching 8 bases. The CDR3 is made up of 13 amino acids. The ends lost 7 bases at V and 5 bases at J; junction bases unmatched: 5. The CDR3 DNA sequence: TGTGCCAGCACCTCGGGGGGGCAAGATACGCAGTATTTT. Its protein product is CASTSGGQDTQYF.

This chain connects TRBV21-1 to TRBJ2-7; the table's TRBD1 call for D was not verified on the DNA. TRBV21-1 counts as a pseudogene. The CDR3 has 19 amino acids. The CDR3 sequence is CASSKRPSGEKTMSYEQYF. For the CDR3, the DNA is TGTGCCAGCAGCAAACGACCGTCGGGGGAGAAAACCATGTCCTACGAGCAGTACTTC.

The DNA of the CDR3 is TGCAGTGCTAGAGATTCGAGACTAGCGGGAAACGAGCAGTACTTC. Translated: CSARDSRLAGNEQYF. The V and J genes are TRBV20-1 and TRBJ2-5; the match to TRBD2 covers 11 bases. The end of the DNA fits TRBJ2-7 better, so the J call may be wrong. The CDR3 loop spans 15 amino acids. Germline lookup yields CDR1 DFQATT and CDR2 SNEGSKA (reference sequence).

Only a few counts were recorded for this clonotype. V is TRBV9 and J is TRBJ1-1, with D tentatively TRBD1 (6 bases). The CDR3 totals 14 residues. Per the germline V gene, CDR1 is SGDLS and CDR2 is YYNGEE. V shed 2 bases and J shed 11 bases, with 19 bases lying between them. CDR3 in amino acids: CASSVGEKTGRAFF. As DNA, the CDR3 is TGTGCCAGCAGCGTTGGCGAGAAGACAGGCCGGGCTTTCTTT.

The chain carries TRBV15 and TRBJ2-2; TRBD2 matches 10 bases. Germline assignment: CDR1 LNHNV and CDR2 YYDKDF (reference sequence). This CDR3 contains 16 residues. After removal of 2 bases from V and 8 bases from J, the junction contained 8 bases not matched to a gene. The DNA for the CDR3 is TGTGCCACCAGCAGACTAAGCGGGAGGGCCTTGGGGGAGCTGTTTTTT. Encoded protein: CATSRLSGRALGELFF.

The chain joins TRBV4-1 to TRBJ2-3; TRBD1 agrees at 8 bases. Trimming at V came to 4 bases and at J to 0 bases, leaving 6 bases not matched to a gene. CDR1 and CDR2 from the germline V gene are MGHRA and YSYEKL. The CDR3 runs to 16 residues. The CDR3 spells CASSLLDRVSTDTQYF. The CDR3 DNA reads TGCGCCAGCAGCCTACTGGACAGGGTGAGCACAGATACGCAGTATTTT.

This chain connects TRBV4-1 to TRBJ1-2; TRBD1 matches 11 bases. This CDR3 is built from 16 residues. After removal of 2 bases from V and 7 bases from J, the junction contained 9 bases not matched to a gene. Germline V gives CDR1 MGHRA, CDR2 YSYEKL. As DNA, the CDR3 is TGCGCCAGCAGCCAACCGCGGACAGGGGGCCGGTTTGGCTACACCTTC. Protein: CASSQPRTGGRFGYTF.

As concerns this clonotype: Relative to the germline gene, one junction end is altered; a read error may explain this. This chain connects TRBV3-1 to TRBJ1-2; D gene uncertain. Per the germline V gene, CDR1 is LGHDT and CDR2 is YNNKEL (reference sequence). This CDR3 is built from 15 residues. CDR3: CTSSQYTAPNYGYTF. The CDR3 coding sequence is TGTACCAGCAGCCAGTACACGGCCCCTAACTATGGCTACACCTTC.

This clonotype was seen once. This chain links TRBV9 with TRBJ2-2; TRBD2 aligns across 11 bases. The CDR3 contains 18 residues. Germline lookup yields CDR1 SGDLS and CDR2 YYNGEE. V lost 0 bases and J lost 5; bases outside the gene matches: 9. CDR3: CASSVEIGLAGLTGELFF. CDR3 in DNA: TGTGCCAGCAGCGTAGAAATTGGACTAGCGGGCCTTACCGGGGAGCTGTTTTTT.

The chain joins TRBV12-3 or TRBV12-4 to TRBJ2-7, with TRBD2 identical over 10 bases. The V and J ends lost 8 bases and 3 bases, in that order; junction bases with no gene match: 10. The CDR3 extends over 15 amino acids. The CDR3 reads CASARGLAVSYEQYF. DNA of the CDR3: TGTGCCAGCGCCCGTGGACTAGCGGTTAGCTACGAGCAGTACTTC.

On this clonotype itself: A much larger clone differs from this one at a single base, so this may be a read error. The chain uses TRBV20-1 and TRBJ2-5; D gene ambiguous. This CDR3 contains 12 residues. Germline CDR1 is DFQATT and CDR2 is SNEGSKA (reference sequence). The CDR3 protein is CSAGDFRETQYF. The CDR3 DNA reads TGCAGTGCTGGAGATTTCCGGGAGACCCAGTACTTC.

In this sample, this clonotype turned up a few times. The V call is TRBV4-1, the J call TRBJ1-2; TRBD1 matches at 7 bases. Unmatched junction bases numbered 13, after V lost 4 bases and J lost 8 bases. CDR1 and CDR2 from the germline V gene are MGHRA and YSYEKL. The CDR3 consists of 15 residues. This CDR3 is CASSPLTGPGWGYTF. CDR3 DNA: TGCGCCAGCAGCCCTTTGACAGGGCCTGGCTGGGGCTACACCTTC.

This chain links TRBV3-1 with TRBJ1-2; a possible D gene is TRBD1 (5 bases). Germline V lookup: CDR1 LGHDT, CDR2 YNNKEL (reference sequence). The V and J ends lost 0 bases and 2 bases respectively, with 10 bases between them. The CDR3 sequence is 15 residues long. The CDR3 sequence is CASSQDWGENYGYTF. CDR3 DNA: TGTGCCAGCAGCCAAGATTGGGGGGAGAACTATGGCTACACCTTC.

The J gene is TRBJ2-5, the V gene TRBV25-1; 9 bases are a match to TRBD1. V lost 3 bases, J lost 5 bases, and 7 bases stayed unmatched. CDR1 is MGHDK and CDR2 is SYGVNS in the germline V gene. CDR3 length: 15 residues. The CDR3 sequence is CASSDLQGAGETQYF. As DNA, the CDR3 is TGTGCCAGCAGTGACCTACAGGGGGCCGGGGAGACCCAGTACTTC.

Remarks on this clonotype: Being one base from a much bigger clone, this may be a read error. The chain couples TRBV29-1 to TRBJ2-1; possible D gene TRBD2, 5 bases. The J call may be wrong; the DNA end is better matched by TRBJ2-7. The CDR3 has 14 residues. The germline V gene encodes CDR1 SQVTM and CDR2 ANQGSEA. The CDR3 loop is CSVEGGNSYNEQYF. CDR3 bases: TGCAGCGTAGAGGGCGGCAACTCCTACAATGAGCAGTACTTC.

The table lists this clonotype with a few counts. The genes are TRBV5-1 and TRBJ2-7, with D possibly TRBD1 on 5 matching bases. The V gene lost 0 bases and the J gene lost 2 bases, with 15 bases spanning the gap. This CDR3 has 16 amino acids. Germline lookup yields CDR1 SGHRS and CDR2 YFSETQ. DNA for the CDR3: TGCGCCAGCAGCTTGGATGGGGCGAGAACCACCTACGAGCAGTACTTC. Protein product: CASSLDGARTTYEQYF.

This clonotype was counted a few times. This rearrangement joins TRBV20-1 to TRBJ2-1; possible D gene TRBD2, 5 bases. This CDR3 region has 10 residues. V lost 3 bases and J 15 bases, leaving 12 bases between the germline ends. CDR1 and CDR2 from the germline V gene are DFQATT and SNEGSKA (reference sequence). CDR3 protein: CSASRTEVFF. In DNA, the CDR3 is TGCAGTGCTAGTAGAACGGAGGTGTTCTTC.

The chain uses TRBV4-1 and TRBJ2-3, with D perhaps TRBD2 (5 bases). Germline V gene lookup returns CDR1 MGHRA and CDR2 YSYEKL. Trimming left V 4 bases short and J 0 bases short, with 20 bases between. The length of the CDR3 is 18 residues. The CDR3 DNA follows: TGCGCCAGCAGCCGCCAGCAGCGGTTTGGATCTAGCACAGATACGCAGTATTTT. Amino acid sequence: CASSRQQRFGSSTDTQYF.

The rearrangement joins TRBV10-3 to TRBJ2-1; the D gene is possibly TRBD2 (7 bases). The CDR3 loop spans 14 amino acids. Trimming shortened V by 1 base and J by 8 bases, and 12 bases separated the two germline ends. Germline V lookup: CDR1 ENHRY, CDR2 SYGVKD. Here the CDR3 reads CAISELGGRDEQFF. CDR3 sequence (DNA): TGTGCCATCAGTGAGTTGGGGGGGCGGGATGAGCAGTTCTTC.

V usage is TRBV6-1 and J usage is TRBJ2-5; a possible D gene is TRBD2 (6 bases). The V gene's germline CDR1 is MNHNS and CDR2 SASEGT. The CDR3 extends over 18 amino acids. The V gene lost 1 base and the J gene lost 4 bases, with 22 bases spanning the gap. The CDR3 DNA follows: TGTGCCAGCAGTGAAGGCTTGGTGGGGGGAGTAGAATTAGAGACCCAGTACTTC. Protein sequence: CASSEGLVGGVELETQYF.